This record concerns one TCR beta chain sequence. Its target is not known. Expressed TCRB transcripts were sequenced because the isolated RNA had all been reverse transcribed beforehand. The average output of naive, central memory and regulatory T cell samples was approximately 3.7 million reads. Method: immunoSEQ multiplex PCR; TCRdb's copy keeps in-frame clones and lacks some. The sample has about 620,000 clones, around a sixth seen once. This sample stems from a study of beta chain features in type 1 diabetes. Notes on the study in general: The naive, central memory and Treg TCRB repertoires showed an apparent similarity that was greater among patients than among healthy donors. Among patients with Type 1 diabetes, TCRB CDR3s were moderately but significantly shorter in every one of the four CD4+ subsets.

The CDR3 spans 13 residues. With 5 bases removed from V and 5 bases from J, the gap between germline ends came to 10 bases. From germline, CDR1 is MDHEN and CDR2 SYDVKM. This clonotype was sampled from a young man in good health. V usage is TRBV28 and J usage is TRBJ2-1; D call uncertain. The sample consisted of naive CD4+ T cells from blood. This chain's CDR3 is CASSPQPHNEQFF. CDR3 nucleotides: TGTGCCAGCAGTCCACAGCCGCACAATGAGCAGTTCTTC. Variable domain in full (rest from reference TRBV28 and TRBJ2-1): DVKVTQSSRYLVKRTGEKVFLECVQDMDHENMFWYRQDPGLGLRLIYFSYDVKMKEKGDIPEGYSVSREKKERFSLILESASTNQTSMYLCASSPQPHNEQFFGPGTRLTVL.